This is a list of T cell receptor beta chains from one sample in a study of naive and memory T cell subsets. TCRdb recomputed calls from the UMI-ligation and nested PCR reads with MiXCR, one row per CDR3 protein. The sample yields 120,000 to 150,000 distinct CDR3 sequences, over 20% seen once. Sequencing was performed on naive CD4+ T cells from blood. The origin of the receptors is a human donor in good health. Both conserved end residues are part of each CDR3. The D gene is left open where the match is weak. For some rows the clone size is stated as once, few or many, or as a class when expanded; others skip it.

d_call: NA
j_call: TRBJ2-2
v_call: TRBV2
clone_size: NA
cdr3_nt: TGTGCCAGCAGTGACAGGGAAACGAACACCGGGGAGCTGTTTTTT
cdr3_aa: CASSDRETNTGELFF

d_call: TRBD2
j_call: TRBJ2-2
v_call: TRBV27
clone_size: few
cdr3_nt: TGTGCCAGCAGCTCCGGGACTAGCTACACCGGGGAGCTGTTTTTT
cdr3_aa: CASSSGTSYTGELFF

d_call: TRBD1
j_call: TRBJ2-4
v_call: TRBV5-6
clone_size: many
cdr3_nt: TGTGCCAGCAGCAATGGACAGGCGTGGGCCAAAAACATTCAGTACTTC
cdr3_aa: CASSNGQAWAKNIQYF

d_call: TRBD1
j_call: TRBJ2-3
v_call: TRBV7-3
clone_size: many
cdr3_nt: TGTGCCAGCAGGCGCAACAGGGGTGATACGCAGTATTTT
cdr3_aa: CASRRNRGDTQYF

d_call: NA
j_call: TRBJ1-6
v_call: TRBV6-5
clone_size: NA
cdr3_nt: TGTGCCAGCAGGGAACCGGGAATGGAGCGGTTTTCACCCCTCCACTTT
cdr3_aa: CASREPGMERFSPLHF

d_call: NA
j_call: TRBJ2-2
v_call: TRBV28
clone_size: NA
cdr3_nt: TGTGCCAGCAGTAGTACCAGGTTTACCGGGGAGCTGTTTTTT
cdr3_aa: CASSSTRFTGELFF

d_call: TRBD2
j_call: TRBJ2-7
v_call: TRBV19
clone_size: NA
cdr3_nt: TGTGCCAGTAGTCCACAAGCCCGACTAGCGGGAGACGAGCAGTACTTC
cdr3_aa: CASSPQARLAGDEQYF

d_call: TRBD2
j_call: TRBJ2-7
v_call: TRBV29-1
clone_size: many
cdr3_nt: TGCAGCGTTGAAGCTAGCGGGACTTTCGAGCAGTACTTC
cdr3_aa: CSVEASGTFEQYF

d_call: TRBD2
j_call: TRBJ2-1
v_call: TRBV11-2
clone_size: NA
cdr3_nt: TGTGCCAGCAGCCTAGGACTAGCGGGAGTCGTCCAGTTCTTC
cdr3_aa: CASSLGLAGVVQFF

d_call: TRBD1
j_call: TRBJ2-1
v_call: TRBV20-1
clone_size: few
cdr3_nt: TGCAGTGCTGGGACAGGGGGGATCTACAATGAGCAGTTCTTC
cdr3_aa: CSAGTGGIYNEQFF

d_call: NA
j_call: TRBJ1-4
v_call: TRBV12-3/TRBV12-4
clone_size: NA
cdr3_nt: TGTGCCAGCAGTTTGGGGGGGGGGCCCGGAGGAAAACTGTTTTTT
cdr3_aa: CASSLGGGPGGKLFF

d_call: NA
j_call: TRBJ2-1
v_call: TRBV29-1
clone_size: NA
cdr3_nt: TGCAGCGTTGAGAGATACAATGAGCAGTTCTTC
cdr3_aa: CSVERYNEQFF

d_call: NA
j_call: TRBJ2-1
v_call: TRBV24-1
clone_size: NA
cdr3_nt: TGTGCCACCAGTGATTTTGGCGTTGGGAGCTCCTACAATGAGCAGTTCTTC
cdr3_aa: CATSDFGVGSSYNEQFF

d_call: TRBD1
j_call: TRBJ1-6
v_call: TRBV15
clone_size: NA
cdr3_nt: TGTGCCACCAGCAGGGCTGTCGGGACAGGCAATTCACCCCTCCACTTT
cdr3_aa: CATSRAVGTGNSPLHF

d_call: TRBD2
j_call: TRBJ2-3
v_call: TRBV29-1
clone_size: NA
cdr3_nt: TGCAGCGTTGAACCTAGCGGGAGGCGGGATACGCAGTATTTT
cdr3_aa: CSVEPSGRRDTQYF

d_call: NA
j_call: TRBJ1-2
v_call: TRBV5-1
clone_size: NA
cdr3_nt: TGCGCCAGCAGATTGGAGACGGGCGGGATCGGCTACACCTTC
cdr3_aa: CASRLETGGIGYTF